This T cell receptor (beta chain) came from a study of CD8+CD57+ T cells in acquired aplastic anemia. For the study at large: Sorted CD4+ and CD8+ cells gave an average of around 3 ug of DNA. Findings and caveats of the study: Patients and controls were found to share twenty-nine CD8+ CDR3 sequences.

Germline assignment: CDR1 SQVTM and CDR2 ANQGSEA. V lost 4 bases, J lost 5 bases, and 1 base stayed unmatched. The CDR3 is 12 residues long. With regard to this clonotype: Its antigen is not known.

The sequenced patients had an expansion of CD8+CD57+ cells seen by flow cytometry. Genomic DNA, the template, was used for profiling of the TCR beta VDJ and CDR3. TCRdb fed the reads into MiXCR, producing one record per CDR3 protein. This sample carries more than 95,000 distinct CDR3 sequences, almost 40% of them seen once, and the ten largest clones take around 2.7%. The chain carries TRBV29-1 and TRBJ2-3, with 9 bases identical to TRBD2. Sequencing input: sorted CD4+, CD8+, or CD8+CD57+ T cells (not recorded which) from PBMCs. The TCR originated in a human donor with aplastic anemia. DNA for the CDR3: TGCAGCGTTGGTAGCGGGGGAGATACGCAGTATTTT. Residues: CSVGSGGDTQYF.